A single sample gave rise to the 32 T cell receptor beta chains below, sequenced in a study of cytomegalovirus exposure and HLA in healthy donors. Vbeta (60) and Jbeta (13) primers were used in the PCR. The data were produced by immunoSEQ multiplex PCR, yet TCRdb's version contains in-frame clones alone and is incomplete. Of under 200,000 clones in the sample, more than 75% are singletons; the top ten hold approximately 1.5%. Sequenced sample: PBMCs. The receptors derive from a girl under 18 in good health and CMV-seropositive.

J is TRBJ1-1 and V is TRBV6-5, with 7 bases identical to TRBD1. The CDR3 length is 12 residues. Germline-derived CDR1 and CDR2 are MNHEY and SVGAGI. Trimming took 8 bases from V and 1 from J; bases not matched to a gene: 1. The CDR3 is CASHRGNTEAFF. CDR3 sequence (DNA): TGTGCCAGCCACAGGGGGAACACTGAAGCTTTCTTT.

CDR3 in DNA: TGCGCCAGCAGCTTTGAACCTTCCCGAGGGTACAATGAGCAGTTCTTC. This encodes CASSFEPSRGYNEQFF. The V gene is TRBV5-1, the J gene TRBJ2-1; possible D gene TRBD2, 5 bases. This CDR3 has 16 amino acids. V was cut by 2 bases and J by 4 bases, with 16 bases left in between. Per the germline V gene, CDR1 is SGHRS and CDR2 is YFSETQ.

V gene TRBV5-1 combines with J gene TRBJ2-3; D uncertain. CDR1 is SGHRS, CDR2 YFSETQ, per germline. This CDR3 has 12 residues. V shed 5 bases and J shed 6 bases, with 10 bases lying between them. The CDR3 DNA reads TGCGCCAGCAGGTTTACTACGGATACGCAGTATTTT. It specifies CASRFTTDTQYF.

V gene TRBV6-1 combines with J gene TRBJ2-1, with D perhaps matching TRBD2 (7 bases). Germline lookup yields CDR1 MNHNS and CDR2 SASEGT. Trimming pared 1 base from V and 9 bases from J, leaving 13 bases between. This CDR3 region has 14 residues. The CDR3 DNA is TGTGCCAGCAGTGAAGACGGGGGGCGTGGTGAGCAGTTCTTC. Translation: CASSEDGGRGEQFF.

The chain couples TRBV7-9 to TRBJ2-5, with 11 bases identical to TRBD2. The CDR3 runs to 16 residues. V shed 0 bases and J 2 bases; nucleotides not matched to a gene: 2. Germline values: CDR1 SEHNR, CDR2 FQNEAQ (reference sequence). The CDR3 sequence: CASSLAGLAAQETQYF. CDR3 nucleotides: TGTGCCAGCAGCTTAGCGGGACTAGCGGCACAAGAGACCCAGTACTTC. Drawing the rest from reference TRBV7-9 and TRBJ2-5, the complete variable domain is DTGVSQNPRHKITKRGQNVTFRCDPISEHNRLYWYRQTLGQGPEFLTYFQNEAQLEKSRLLSDRFSAERPKGSFSTLEIQRTEQGDSAMYLCASSLAGLAAQETQYFGPGTRLLVL.

Here the CDR3 reads CASSPHRGLTEAFF. In DNA form, the CDR3 reads TGTGCCAGCTCTCCGCATAGGGGGCTTACTGAAGCTTTCTTT. V gene TRBV18 combines with J gene TRBJ1-1; TRBD1 aligns across 7 bases. CDR1 KGHSH and CDR2 LQKENI come from the germline V gene. Losses at the gene ends were 6 bases for V and 5 bases for J; bases not matched to a gene: 9. This CDR3 has 14 amino acids. The entire variable domain, with the rest obtained from reference TRBV18 and TRBJ1-1, is as follows: NAGVMQNPRHLVRRRGQEARLRCSPMKGHSHVYWYRQLPEEGLKFMVYLQKENIIDESGMPKERFSAEFPKEGPSILRIQQVVRGDSAAYFCASSPHRGLTEAFFGQGTRLTVV.

The chain recombines TRBV7-2 with TRBJ2-7, with 7 bases aligning to TRBD2. Germline assignment: CDR1 SGHTA and CDR2 FQGNSA. The CDR3 length is 14 residues. Unmatched junction bases numbered 4, after V lost 5 bases and J lost 0 bases. The CDR3: CASSGWTSSYEQYF. The DNA of the CDR3 is TGTGCCAGCAGCGGGTGGACTAGCTCCTACGAGCAGTACTTC.

This rearrangement joins TRBV7-6 to TRBJ2-2; D call uncertain. Between the trimmed V and J ends, which lost 0 bases and 0 bases, there was a span of 5 bases. The V gene's germline CDR1 is SGHVS and CDR2 FNYEAQ. This CDR3 spans 15 amino acids. Here the CDR3 reads CASSLALANTGELFF. Here the CDR3 DNA reads TGTGCCAGCAGCTTAGCTCTCGCGAACACCGGGGAGCTGTTTTTT.

The table lists this clone with a few counts. The V call is TRBV30, the J call TRBJ1-1; TRBD1 is a possible D gene (6 bases). In germline, CDR1 is GTSNPN, CDR2 SVGIG (reference sequence). The CDR3 loop spans 16 amino acids. The V end was cut by 2 bases, the J end by 4 bases, with 20 bases between. CDR3 protein: CAWSPMLYTGITEAFF. The CDR3 nucleotides are TGTGCCTGGAGTCCAATGCTCTATACAGGGATCACTGAAGCTTTCTTT.

A single count supports this clone. The chain employs TRBV11-2 and TRBJ1-2; 7 bases align to TRBD1. This CDR3 spans 15 amino acids. Unmatched junction bases numbered 8, after V lost 3 bases and J lost 4 bases. The germline V gene encodes CDR1 SGHAT and CDR2 FQNNGV. The CDR3 sequence: CASSLATGTSYGYTF. The CDR3 DNA reads TGTGCCAGCAGCTTGGCGACAGGGACTAGCTATGGCTACACCTTC.

The chain recombines TRBV6-1 with TRBJ2-5; a weak D match, TRBD2 (6 bases). The germline V and J ends were trimmed by 8 bases and 2 bases, with 9 bases remaining between them. Germline V gene lookup returns CDR1 MNHNS and CDR2 SASEGT. The CDR3 has 12 residues. The CDR3, as DNA: TGTGCCAGCGGGACTCAGCAAGAGACCCAGTACTTC. This encodes CASGTQQETQYF.

CDR3 protein: CASRREGETQYF. In DNA, the CDR3 is TGTGCCAGCAGGCGGGAGGGGGAGACCCAGTACTTC. The genes are TRBV7-2 and TRBJ2-5; TRBD2 matches at 9 bases. Germline CDR1 is SGHTA and CDR2 is FQGNSA. The length of the CDR3 is 12 residues. V shed 6 bases and J 5 bases; nucleotides not matched to a gene: 1.

The rearrangement joins TRBV5-1 to TRBJ1-2; D might be TRBD1 (5 bases). The CDR3 loop spans 13 amino acids. V lost 0 bases to trimming and J lost 10 bases, with 13 bases between them. Per germline, CDR1 SGHRS and CDR2 YFSETQ. The CDR3 is CASSLEWEGLYTF. CDR3 bases: TGCGCCAGCAGCTTGGAGTGGGAGGGGCTCTACACCTTC.

This sequence joins TRBV28 and TRBJ2-7; perhaps TRBD1 as D (6 bases). Germline V gives CDR1 MDHEN, CDR2 SYDVKM. V was clipped by 8 bases and J by 1 base, with 15 bases between them. The CDR3 runs to 14 residues. The CDR3 region is CASAFTDRSYEQYF. The CDR3 region has the DNA TGTGCCAGCGCATTCACAGACAGGTCCTACGAGCAGTACTTC.

This chain connects TRBV6-5 to TRBJ1-1, with D possibly TRBD1 on 6 matching bases. Germline V gene sequence: CDR1 MNHEY, CDR2 SVGAGI. Trimming left V 10 bases short and J 6 bases short, with 12 bases between. The CDR3 covers 11 residues. The CDR3 bases are TGTGCCATCTTTGGGGGCGCTGAAGCTTTCTTT. The encoded protein is CAIFGGAEAFF.

V gene TRBV5-1 combines with J gene TRBJ2-3; 8 bases match TRBD1. Germline lookup yields CDR1 SGHRS and CDR2 YFSETQ. J was trimmed by 5 bases and V by 4 bases; bases with no gene match: 6. The CDR3 has 14 amino acids. As DNA, the CDR3 is TGCGCCAGCAGCCCTTCAGGGGGCATAGATACGCAGTATTTT. Its translation is CASSPSGGIDTQYF.

V usage is TRBV21-1 and J usage is TRBJ2-7; the DNA was not used to check the table's D call, TRBD2. TRBV21-1 corresponds to a pseudogene. This CDR3 is 16 amino acids long. CDR3 bases: TGTGCCAGCAGCAACCGGGATCCACAACAAACCTACGAGCAGTACTTC. Encoded protein: CASSNRDPQQTYEQYF.

This clone came up once. The chain recombines TRBV5-5 with TRBJ2-5; a possible D gene is TRBD1 (6 bases). V was cut by 4 bases and J by 3 bases, with 7 bases left in between. CDR3 length: 12 amino acids. CDR1 SGHKS and CDR2 YYEKEE come from the germline V gene (reference sequence). CDR3 amino acids: CASSHREETQYF. CDR3 DNA sequence: TGTGCCAGCAGCCACAGGGAAGAGACCCAGTACTTC.

This clone was picked up a small number of times. The chain's CDR3 is CASSSDRDQPQHF. For the CDR3, the DNA is TGTGCCAGCAGCTCTGACAGGGATCAGCCCCAGCATTTT. This rearrangement joins TRBV5-5 to TRBJ1-5; 7 bases line up with TRBD1. This CDR3 has 13 amino acids. The ends lost 3 bases at V and 5 bases at J; junction bases unmatched: 2. From germline, CDR1 is SGHKS and CDR2 YYEKEE (reference sequence).

This chain joins TRBV7-8 and TRBJ1-5; TRBD1 is a possible D gene (5 bases). The CDR3 covers 16 residues. V lost 7 bases to trimming and J lost 3 bases, with 19 bases between them. The germline V gene has CDR1 SGHVS and CDR2 FQNEAQ. CDR3 sequence (DNA): TGTGCCAGCACCCCTATGGGGAGGGGCAACAATCAGCCCCAGCATTTT. Its protein is CASTPMGRGNNQPQHF.

The chain carries TRBV10-3 and TRBJ1-1; no firm D call. V lost 2 bases to trimming and J lost 1 base, with 5 bases between them. This CDR3 region has 13 residues. CDR1 and CDR2 (germline): ENHRY, SYGVKD. CDR3 residues: CAISETGNTEAFF. The DNA for the CDR3 is TGTGCCATCAGTGAGACGGGGAACACTGAAGCTTTCTTT.

V is TRBV19 and J is TRBJ1-1; possible D gene TRBD1, 5 bases. Trimming removed 4 bases at V and 5 bases at J, with 8 bases between. The CDR3 extends over 12 amino acids. Germline CDR1 and CDR2: LNHDA and SQIVND (reference sequence). DNA for the CDR3: TGTGCCAGTAGTAACCAGGGTACTGAAGCTTTCTTT. This codes for CASSNQGTEAFF. Full variable domain (remainder filled in from reference TRBV19 and TRBJ1-1): DGGITQSPKYLFRKEGQNVTLSCEQNLNHDAMYWYRQDPGQGLRLIYYSQIVNDFQKGDIAEGYSVSREKKESFPLTVTSAQKNPTAFYLCASSNQGTEAFFGQGTRLTVV.

The chain links TRBV13 to TRBJ2-7; 9 bases are a match to TRBD1. Trimming took 8 bases from V and 7 from J; bases not matched to a gene: 9. Germline V lookup: CDR1 PRHDT, CDR2 FYEKMQ (reference sequence). This CDR3 has 13 amino acids. CDR3 nucleotide sequence: TGTGCCAGCCAGCCGGGACAGGGATGGGAGCAGTACTTC. Translation: CASQPGQGWEQYF.

With regard to this clone: The same CDR3 can be traced to other DNA sequences in this sample. The chain joins TRBV27 to TRBJ2-2; the match to TRBD1 covers 10 bases. In germline, CDR1 is MNHEY, CDR2 SMNVEV (reference sequence). V trimming: 6 bases; J trimming: 4 bases; junction bases outside the gene matches: 2. The CDR3 is 14 amino acids. This CDR3 reads CASSWTGGTGELFF. The CDR3 DNA is TGTGCCAGCAGCTGGACAGGGGGCACCGGGGAGCTGTTTTTT.

V is TRBV9 and J is TRBJ2-1, with a tentative D call TRBD2 (8 bases). Germline CDR1 and CDR2: SGDLS and YYNGEE. This CDR3 contains 18 residues. The V gene lost 0 bases and the J gene lost 4 bases, with 20 bases spanning the gap. The DNA for the CDR3 is TGTGCCAGCAGCGTAGCTCGTCGGGAGGGGGCTTCGTACAATGAGCAGTTCTTC. The encoded protein is CASSVARREGASYNEQFF. The full variable domain, rest sourced from reference TRBV9 and TRBJ2-1, is DSGVTQTPKHLITATGQRVTLRCSPRSGDLSVYWYQQSLDQGLQFLIQYYNGEERAKGNILERFSAQQFPDLHSELNLSSLELGDSALYFCASSVARREGASYNEQFFGPGTRLTVL.

J is TRBJ2-7 and V is TRBV27, with 8 bases aligning to TRBD2. The germline V gene has CDR1 MNHEY and CDR2 SMNVEV (reference sequence). This CDR3 has 16 residues. V shed 6 bases, J shed 0 bases, and the junction held 10 bases outside the gene matches. CDR3 sequence reads: CASRAAGGGSSYEQYF. CDR3 coding DNA: TGTGCCAGCAGGGCCGCGGGGGGCGGAAGCTCCTACGAGCAGTACTTC.

V gene TRBV4-3 combines with J gene TRBJ2-5; D perhaps matches TRBD1 (6 bases). The ends were cut back, 0 bases at V and 3 bases at J, with 20 bases in the middle. Germline values: CDR1 LGHNA, CDR2 YSLEER. This CDR3 spans 18 amino acids. CDR3: CASSQEFFGRGQKETQYF. DNA of the CDR3: TGCGCCAGCAGCCAAGAATTTTTCGGCAGGGGACAAAAAGAGACCCAGTACTTC.

To note about this clone: Other nucleotide sequences in the sample specify the same CDR3. The CDR3 reads CASSSLLAGGNEIQYF. The CDR3 region has the DNA TGTGCCAGCAGTTCCCTCCTAGCGGGAGGGAATGAGATTCAGTACTTC. V gene TRBV9 combines with J gene TRBJ2-4, with 12 bases lining up with TRBD2. The CDR3 runs to 16 residues. Germline assignment: CDR1 SGDLS and CDR2 YYNGEE. Trimming cost V 5 bases and J 10 bases; bases outside gene matches: 13.

J is TRBJ2-5 and V is TRBV5-4; D gene unclear. The CDR3 is 16 residues long. Trimming removed 3 bases at V and 5 bases at J, with 20 bases between. Germline CDR1 SGHNT, CDR2 YYREEE (reference sequence). The DNA of the CDR3 is TGTGCCAGCAGCTCCCATGCGGCCACCACGGAGGAGACCCAGTACTTC. It specifies CASSSHAATTEETQYF.

The V gene is TRBV6-5, the J gene TRBJ1-1; 9 bases map to TRBD1. V shed 0 bases, J shed 4 bases, and the junction held 0 bases outside the gene matches. Germline V gives CDR1 MNHEY, CDR2 SVGAGI. This CDR3 has 14 amino acids. CDR3 DNA: TGTGCCAGCAGTTACTCACAGGGGGCCACTGAAGCTTTCTTT. Protein sequence: CASSYSQGATEAFF.

There are a few counts of this clone. This chain connects TRBV15 to TRBJ2-1, with 10 bases identical to TRBD1. V lost 5 bases and J lost 0; bases outside the gene matches: 4. The CDR3 consists of 16 residues. The germline V gene encodes CDR1 LNHNV and CDR2 YYDKDF (reference sequence). As DNA, the CDR3 is TGTGCCACCAGCCCGCGGACAGGGGGCTCCTACAATGAGCAGTTCTTC. Its translation is CATSPRTGGSYNEQFF.

V is TRBV28 and J is TRBJ1-2; 7 nucleotides agree with TRBD1. Germline CDR1 MDHEN, CDR2 SYDVKM. V shed 6 bases, J shed 8 bases, and the junction held 21 bases outside the gene matches. The CDR3 contains 17 residues. The CDR3 is CASRRFRQGPSGFGYTF. CDR3 DNA sequence: TGTGCCAGCAGGAGATTTCGACAGGGCCCTTCCGGATTCGGCTACACCTTC.